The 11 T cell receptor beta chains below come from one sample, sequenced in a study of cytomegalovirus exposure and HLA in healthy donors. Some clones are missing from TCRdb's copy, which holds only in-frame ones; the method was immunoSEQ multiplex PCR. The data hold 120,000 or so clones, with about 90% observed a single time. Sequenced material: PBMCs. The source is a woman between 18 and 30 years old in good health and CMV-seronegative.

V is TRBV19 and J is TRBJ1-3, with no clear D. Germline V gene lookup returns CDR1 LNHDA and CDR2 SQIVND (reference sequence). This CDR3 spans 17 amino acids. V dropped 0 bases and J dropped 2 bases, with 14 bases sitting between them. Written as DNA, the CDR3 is TGTGCCAGTAGTATAGATCTCGGGAAGTACCCTGGAAACACCATATATTTT. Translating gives CASSIDLGKYPGNTIYF.

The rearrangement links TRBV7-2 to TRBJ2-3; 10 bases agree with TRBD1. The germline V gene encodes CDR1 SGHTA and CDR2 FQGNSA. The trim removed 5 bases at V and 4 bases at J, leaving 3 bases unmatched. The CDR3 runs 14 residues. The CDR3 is CASSRDRGPDTQYF. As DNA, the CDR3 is TGTGCCAGCAGCAGGGACAGGGGTCCAGATACGCAGTATTTT. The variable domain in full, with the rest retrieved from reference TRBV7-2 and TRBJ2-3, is GAGVSQSPSNKVTEKGKDVELRCDPISGHTALYWYRQSLGQGLEFLIYFQGNSAPDKSGLPSDRFSAERTGGSVSTLTIQRTQQEDSAVYLCASSRDRGPDTQYFGPGTRLTVL.

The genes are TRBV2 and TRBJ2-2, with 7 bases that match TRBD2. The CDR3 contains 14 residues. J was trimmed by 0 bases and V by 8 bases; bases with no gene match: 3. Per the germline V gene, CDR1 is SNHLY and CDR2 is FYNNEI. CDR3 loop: CASAGEANTGELFF. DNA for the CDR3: TGTGCCAGCGCGGGGGAAGCGAACACCGGGGAGCTGTTTTTT.

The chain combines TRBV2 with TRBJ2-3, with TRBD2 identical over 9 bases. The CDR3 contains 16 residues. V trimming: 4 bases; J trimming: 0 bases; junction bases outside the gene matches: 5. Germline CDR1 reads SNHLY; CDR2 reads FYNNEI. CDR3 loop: CASSGWLAGSTDTQYF. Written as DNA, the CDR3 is TGTGCCAGCAGTGGGTGGCTAGCGGGGAGCACAGATACGCAGTATTTT.

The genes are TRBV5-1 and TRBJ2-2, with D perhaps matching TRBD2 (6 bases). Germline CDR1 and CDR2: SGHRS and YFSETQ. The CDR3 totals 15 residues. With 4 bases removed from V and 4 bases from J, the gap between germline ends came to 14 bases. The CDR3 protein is CASSVRLDGTGELFF. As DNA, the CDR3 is TGCGCCAGCAGCGTTCGACTAGATGGCACCGGGGAGCTGTTTTTT.

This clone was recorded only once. CDR3 sequence reads: CASTFLSSGANVLTF. CDR3 sequence (DNA): TGTGCCAGCACATTTCTGAGCTCTGGGGCCAACGTCCTGACTTTC. The gene calls are TRBV2 and TRBJ2-6; D ambiguous. Per the germline V gene, CDR1 is SNHLY and CDR2 is FYNNEI. V shed 7 bases and J shed 0 bases, with 10 bases lying between them. The CDR3 spans 15 residues.

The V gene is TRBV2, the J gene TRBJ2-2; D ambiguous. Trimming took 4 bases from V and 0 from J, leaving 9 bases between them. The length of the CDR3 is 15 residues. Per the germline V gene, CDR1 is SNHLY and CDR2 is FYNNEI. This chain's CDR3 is CASSATNANTGELFF. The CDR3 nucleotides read TGTGCCAGCAGTGCGACAAACGCGAACACCGGGGAGCTGTTTTTT.

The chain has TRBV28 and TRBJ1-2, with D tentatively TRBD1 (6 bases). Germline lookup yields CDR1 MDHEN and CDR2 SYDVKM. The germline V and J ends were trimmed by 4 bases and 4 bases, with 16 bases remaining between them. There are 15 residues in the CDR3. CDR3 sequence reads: CASSSRQAFFYGYTF. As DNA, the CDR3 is TGTGCCAGCAGTTCCCGACAGGCCTTCTTCTATGGCTACACCTTC.

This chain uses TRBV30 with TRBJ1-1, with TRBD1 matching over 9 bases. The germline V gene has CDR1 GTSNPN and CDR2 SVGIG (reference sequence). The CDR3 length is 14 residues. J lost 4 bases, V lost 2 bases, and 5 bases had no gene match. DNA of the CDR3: TGTGCCTGGAGTCGCGGGACAGGGTTCACTGAAGCTTTCTTT. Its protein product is CAWSRGTGFTEAFF.

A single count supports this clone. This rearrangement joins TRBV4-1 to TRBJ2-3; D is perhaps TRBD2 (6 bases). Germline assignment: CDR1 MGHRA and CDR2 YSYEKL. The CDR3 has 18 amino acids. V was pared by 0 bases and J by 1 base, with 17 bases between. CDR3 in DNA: TGCGCCAGCAGCCAAGAAGGCCGGACCTCGGGAGGCACAGATACGCAGTATTTT. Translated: CASSQEGRTSGGTDTQYF.

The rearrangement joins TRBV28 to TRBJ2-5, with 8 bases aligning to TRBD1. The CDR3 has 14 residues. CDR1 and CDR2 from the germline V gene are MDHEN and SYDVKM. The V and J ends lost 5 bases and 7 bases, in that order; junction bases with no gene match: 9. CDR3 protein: CASSPDRVFVTQYF. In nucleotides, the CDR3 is TGTGCCAGCAGTCCGGACAGGGTTTTTGTGACCCAGTACTTC. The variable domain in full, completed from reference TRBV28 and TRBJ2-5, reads DVKVTQSSRYLVKRTGEKVFLECVQDMDHENMFWYRQDPGLGLRLIYFSYDVKMKEKGDIPEGYSVSREKKERFSLILESASTNQTSMYLCASSPDRVFVTQYFGPGTRLLVL.